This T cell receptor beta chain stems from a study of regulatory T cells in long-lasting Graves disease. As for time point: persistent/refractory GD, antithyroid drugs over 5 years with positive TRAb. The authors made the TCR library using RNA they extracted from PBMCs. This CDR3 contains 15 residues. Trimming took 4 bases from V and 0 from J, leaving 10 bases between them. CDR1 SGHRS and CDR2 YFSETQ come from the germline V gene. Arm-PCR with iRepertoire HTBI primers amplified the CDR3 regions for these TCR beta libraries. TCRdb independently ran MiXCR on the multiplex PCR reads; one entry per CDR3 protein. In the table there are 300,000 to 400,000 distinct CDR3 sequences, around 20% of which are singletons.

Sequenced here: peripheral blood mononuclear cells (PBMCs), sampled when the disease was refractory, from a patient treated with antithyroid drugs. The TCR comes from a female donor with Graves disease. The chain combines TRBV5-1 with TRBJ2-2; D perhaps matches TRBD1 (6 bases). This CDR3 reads CASSVTGPNTGELFF. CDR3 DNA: TGCGCCAGCAGCGTCACAGGGCCGAACACCGGGGAGCTGTTTTTT.